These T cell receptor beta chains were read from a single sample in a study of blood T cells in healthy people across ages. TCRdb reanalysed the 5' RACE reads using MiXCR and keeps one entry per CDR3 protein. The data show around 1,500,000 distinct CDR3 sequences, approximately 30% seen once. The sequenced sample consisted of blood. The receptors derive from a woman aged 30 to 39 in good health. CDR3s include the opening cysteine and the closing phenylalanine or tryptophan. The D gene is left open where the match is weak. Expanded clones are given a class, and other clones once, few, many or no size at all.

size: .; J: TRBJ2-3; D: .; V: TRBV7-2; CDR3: CANSLQGFSTDTQYF; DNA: TGTGCCAACAGCTTACAAGGCTTCAGCACAGATACGCAGTATTTT
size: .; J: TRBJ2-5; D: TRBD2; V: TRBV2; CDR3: CASSATSEETQYF; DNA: TGTGCCAGCAGCGCGACTAGCGAAGAGACCCAGTACTTC
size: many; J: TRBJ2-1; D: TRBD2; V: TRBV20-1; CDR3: CSAGTSGSPLDDEQFF; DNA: TGCAGTGCGGGGACTAGCGGCTCCCCCCTTGATGATGAGCAGTTCTTC
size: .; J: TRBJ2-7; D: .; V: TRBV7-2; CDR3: CASTPRSSSYEQYF; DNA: TGTGCCAGCACCCCTAGAAGCTCTTCCTACGAGCAGTACTTC
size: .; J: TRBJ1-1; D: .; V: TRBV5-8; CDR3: CASSPCTKNTEAFF; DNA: TGTGCCAGCAGCCCGTGTACAAAGAACACTGAAGCTTTCTTT
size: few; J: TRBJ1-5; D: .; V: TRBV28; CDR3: CASSLRGWGPQHF; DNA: TGTGCCAGCAGTTTACGGGGGTGGGGGCCCCAGCATTTT
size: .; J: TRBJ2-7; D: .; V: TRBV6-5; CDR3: CASSLTTSYEQYF; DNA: TGTGCCAGCAGTCTGACAACTTCCTACGAGCAGTACTTC
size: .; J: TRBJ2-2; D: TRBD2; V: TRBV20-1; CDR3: CSASIAGGATGELFF; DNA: TGCAGTGCTTCGATAGCGGGGGGAGCTACCGGGGAGCTGTTTTTT
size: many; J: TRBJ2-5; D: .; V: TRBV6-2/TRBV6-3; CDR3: CASSYGETQYF; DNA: TGTGCCAGCAGTTACGGGGAGACCCAGTACTTC
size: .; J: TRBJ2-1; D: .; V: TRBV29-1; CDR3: CSVVPGETQFF; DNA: TGCAGCGTTGTTCCCGGGGAGACCCAGTTCTTC
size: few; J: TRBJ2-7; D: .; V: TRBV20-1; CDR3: CSARVWDRSYEQYF; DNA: TGCAGTGCTAGAGTTTGGGACCGCTCCTACGAGCAGTACTTC
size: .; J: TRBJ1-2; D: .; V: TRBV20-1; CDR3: CSATDKLYGYTF; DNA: TGCAGTGCAACCGATAAACTCTATGGCTACACCTTC
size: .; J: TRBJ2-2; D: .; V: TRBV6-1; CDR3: CASSENRGDTGELFF; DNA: TGTGCCAGCAGTGAGAATCGGGGAGACACCGGGGAGCTGTTTTTT
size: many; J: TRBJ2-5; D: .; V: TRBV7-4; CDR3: CAPDSSCTQYF; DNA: TGTGCTCCGGACTCGTCCTGCACCCAGTACTTC
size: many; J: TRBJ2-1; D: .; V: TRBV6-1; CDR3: CASLSQGMNEQFF; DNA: TGTGCCAGTCTTAGTCAAGGGATGAATGAGCAGTTCTTC
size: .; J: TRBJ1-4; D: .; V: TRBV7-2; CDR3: CASSSGKQSTNEKLFF; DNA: TGTGCCAGCAGCTCAGGGAAACAGTCAACTAATGAAAAACTGTTTTTT